Below, 19 T cell receptor beta chains from the same sample are listed, as sequenced in a study of T cell repertoires in cytomegalovirus infection. Each CDR3 protein is one row after TCRdb ran MiXCR on the reads. The sample has approximately 910,000 distinct CDR3 sequences, roughly 30% seen once. Their specific antigens are unknown. The sequences come from cultured CD8+ T cells from PBMCs, collected from culture after CMV antigen stimulation. Every receptor here comes from a human donor in good health (CMV status not recorded). Some clones in this sample may be carry-over from other donors' samples.

A few counts support this clonotype. The V gene is TRBV5-4, the J gene TRBJ2-3; 11 bases are shared with TRBD2. The CDR3 has 16 residues. V dropped 4 bases and J dropped 6; count of bases not matched to a gene: 10. Germline CDR1 SGHNT, CDR2 YYREEE (reference sequence). The CDR3 DNA follows: TGTGCCAGCAGCCCGCTACTAGCGGGGGCTGGCGATACGCAGTATTTT. It encodes CASSPLLAGAGDTQYF.

The chain couples TRBV20-1 to TRBJ2-5; D call uncertain. The germline gives CDR1 DFQATT, CDR2 SNEGSKA (reference sequence). The CDR3 contains 12 residues. Trimming left V 8 bases short and J 2 bases short, with 12 bases between. The CDR3 DNA is TGCAGTTCCCAGGATTTACAAGAGACCCAGTACTTC. It translates to CSSQDLQETQYF.

This clonotype came up a few times. The rearrangement joins TRBV6-5 to TRBJ2-5, with D unclear. The CDR3 extends over 15 amino acids. In germline, CDR1 is MNHEY, CDR2 SVGAGI. Trimming pared 2 bases from V and 2 bases from J, leaving 12 bases between. The CDR3 region has the DNA TGTGCCAGCAGTTACGGCTCGGGCGAACAAGAGACCCAGTACTTC. As protein: CASSYGSGEQETQYF.

The rearrangement links TRBV7-8 to TRBJ2-3, with 10 bases aligning to TRBD2. This CDR3 region has 17 residues. Per germline, CDR1 SGHVS and CDR2 FQNEAQ. V shed 5 bases, J shed 1 base, and the junction held 9 bases outside the gene matches. CDR3 DNA sequence: TGTGCCAGCAGCCTTAGAAAGCGGGGGGGCGGCACAGATACGCAGTATTTT. Translating it yields CASSLRKRGGGTDTQYF.

This clonotype occurred a few times. The chain carries TRBV6-2 or TRBV6-3 and TRBJ1-5, with 7 nucleotides matching TRBD1. The CDR3 is 18 residues long. Trimming took 6 bases from V and 3 from J; bases not matched to a gene: 17. CDR1 is MNHEY, CDR2 SVGEGT, per germline. The CDR3 spells CASSLSFNRDSLNQPQHF. The DNA for the CDR3 is TGTGCCAGCAGCCTGAGCTTCAACCGGGACAGCCTCAATCAGCCCCAGCATTTT.

In the case of this clonotype: A much larger clone lies a single base off, so this may be a read error. V and J are TRBV7-2 and TRBJ1-1, with D possibly matching TRBD1 (6 bases). Trimming took 5 bases from V and 5 from J, leaving 15 bases between them. Germline lookup yields CDR1 SGHTA and CDR2 FQGNSA. The length of the CDR3 is 14 residues. The CDR3 is CASSPGDTWTEAFF. The CDR3 DNA follows: TGTGCCAGCAGCCCAGGGGACACTTGGACTGAAGCTTTCTTT.

The chain recombines TRBV29-1 with TRBJ2-4; 14 bases line up with TRBD2. Trimming cost V 4 bases and J 0 bases; bases outside gene matches: 5. From germline, CDR1 is SQVTM and CDR2 ANQGSEA. The CDR3 is made up of 17 amino acids. The CDR3 DNA reads TGCAGCGTTGGAAGACTAGCGGGGGGGAAAGCCAAAAACATTCAGTACTTC. The encoded protein is CSVGRLAGGKAKNIQYF.

V usage is TRBV5-4 and J usage is TRBJ1-1; D call uncertain. The germline V gene encodes CDR1 SGHNT and CDR2 YYREEE (reference sequence). This CDR3 comprises 12 residues. V shed 4 bases and J shed 7 bases, with 11 bases lying between them. This chain's CDR3 is CASSPRAGEAFF. Here the CDR3 DNA reads TGTGCCAGCAGCCCCCGAGCCGGTGAAGCTTTCTTT.

A few counts support this clonotype. This sequence joins TRBV7-9 and TRBJ1-4, with 7 positions matching TRBD1. The CDR3 runs 16 residues. Germline values: CDR1 SEHNR, CDR2 FQNEAQ (reference sequence). The J segment lost 0 bases and the V segment lost 5 bases, leaving 6 bases of the junction unmatched. CDR3 in DNA: TGTGCCAGCAGCCCCTGGACAGGATCAACTAATGAAAAACTGTTTTTT. Encoded protein: CASSPWTGSTNEKLFF.

This clonotype was seen a handful of times. The chain recombines TRBV6-2 or TRBV6-3 with TRBJ1-1; maybe TRBD1 (6 bases). The CDR3 extends over 14 amino acids. Germline CDR1 reads MNHEY; CDR2 reads SVGEGT. Deletions cut 4 bases from V and 4 bases from J, with 13 bases between. The DNA of the CDR3 is TGTGCCAGCAGTTCCCTAGGGGGGATCACTGAAGCTTTCTTT. Translated: CASSSLGGITEAFF.

The chain carries TRBV27 and TRBJ1-2; D unclear. This CDR3 spans 15 amino acids. Germline V gene sequence: CDR1 MNHEY, CDR2 SMNVEV (reference sequence). V was cut by 1 base and J by 4 bases, with 13 bases left in between. CDR3 DNA sequence: TGTGCCAGCAGTTTATACGCAGGAGACTTCTATGGCTACACCTTC. This gives the protein CASSLYAGDFYGYTF.

The V and J genes are TRBV5-4 and TRBJ2-3; no definite D call. Per germline, CDR1 SGHNT and CDR2 YYREEE (reference sequence). The CDR3 runs to 16 residues. V shed 2 bases and J shed 7 bases, with 20 bases lying between them. In DNA, the CDR3 is TGTGCCAGCAGCTTACTTGGGTTGGGATCCCCGTATACGCAGTATTTT. The encoded protein is CASSLLGLGSPYTQYF.

In its sample, this clonotype was seen a few times. The chain has TRBV12-3 or TRBV12-4 and TRBJ2-1, with 9 bases identical to TRBD2. The ends lost 3 bases at V and 9 bases at J; junction bases unmatched: 9. This CDR3 is built from 15 residues. The CDR3 spells CASSFIAGEPVEQFF. The CDR3, as DNA: TGTGCCAGCAGTTTTATAGCGGGGGAACCGGTTGAGCAGTTCTTC.

By share, this clonotype ranks as large (0.1 to 1%). The chain couples TRBV7-8 to TRBJ1-6, with a tentative D call TRBD1 (6 bases). Germline assignment: CDR1 SGHVS and CDR2 FQNEAQ. V lost 0 bases, J lost 5 bases, and 14 bases lay in between. CDR3 size: 17 residues. The CDR3 region has the DNA TGTGCCAGCAGCTTAGCGCTGGGGGCGAGAAATAATTCACCCCTCCACTTT. Residues: CASSLALGARNNSPLHF. Variable domain in full (rest from reference TRBV7-8 and TRBJ1-6): GAGVSQSPRYKVAKRGQDVALRCDPISGHVSLFWYQQALGQGPEFLTYFQNEAQLDKSGLPSDRFFAERPEGSVSTLKIQRTQQEDSAVYLCASSLALGARNNSPLHFGNGTRLTVT.

This clonotype came up a few times. The chain is built from TRBV7-9 and TRBJ2-1, with D possibly being TRBD2 (5 bases). Per the germline V gene, CDR1 is SEHNR and CDR2 is FQNEAQ (reference sequence). The germline V and J ends were trimmed by 7 bases and 2 bases, with 15 bases remaining between them. The CDR3 sequence is 15 residues long. CDR3 in amino acids: CASNPPGYTYNEQFF. The CDR3 DNA reads TGTGCCAGCAACCCTCCGGGATATACCTACAATGAGCAGTTCTTC.

This clonotype was picked up a small number of times. The rearrangement links TRBV27 to TRBJ1-4; 7 bases agree with TRBD1. The V segment lost 3 bases and the J segment 8 bases; nucleotides outside the gene matches: 9. The germline V gene encodes CDR1 MNHEY and CDR2 SMNVEV (reference sequence). This CDR3 comprises 15 residues. The CDR3 DNA is TGTGCCAGCAGTTTTTTGACAGGGCCAGGAGAAAAACTGTTTTTT. It codes for CASSFLTGPGEKLFF.

The table lists this clonotype with a few counts. The CDR3 protein is CASSSRTGRKRDTQYF. The CDR3 region has the DNA TGTGCCAGCAGCTCTAGGACAGGGCGAAAAAGAGATACGCAGTATTTT. The chain is built from TRBV11-3 and TRBJ2-3, with 8 bases identical to TRBD1. The CDR3 has 16 amino acids. Trimming cost V 4 bases and J 5 bases; bases outside gene matches: 11. The germline V gene encodes CDR1 SGHNT and CDR2 YENEEA. The full variable domain, its missing parts supplied by reference TRBV11-3 and TRBJ2-3, is EAGVVQSPRYKIIEKKQPVAFWCNPISGHNTLYWYLQNLGQGPELLIRYENEEAVDDSQLPKDRFSAERLKGVDSTLKIQPAELGDSAVYLCASSSRTGRKRDTQYFGPGTRLTVL.

This rearrangement joins TRBV7-2 to TRBJ1-5; TRBD1 matches 7 bases. Per germline, CDR1 SGHTA and CDR2 FQGNSA. The trim removed 5 bases at V and 2 bases at J, leaving 6 bases unmatched. The CDR3 has 15 amino acids. The CDR3 spells CASSASGTGNQPQHF. In nucleotides, the CDR3 is TGTGCCAGCAGCGCCTCCGGGACAGGCAATCAGCCCCAGCATTTT.

CDR3 loop: CASSTRSGGSYNEQFF. The DNA of the CDR3 is TGTGCCAGCAGCACCCGAAGCGGGGGTTCCTACAATGAGCAGTTCTTC. The V gene is TRBV11-2, the J gene TRBJ2-1; 8 bases are a match to TRBD2. Germline CDR1 reads SGHAT; CDR2 reads FQNNGV. After removal of 5 bases from V and 1 base from J, the junction contained 7 bases not matched to a gene. The CDR3 spans 16 residues.